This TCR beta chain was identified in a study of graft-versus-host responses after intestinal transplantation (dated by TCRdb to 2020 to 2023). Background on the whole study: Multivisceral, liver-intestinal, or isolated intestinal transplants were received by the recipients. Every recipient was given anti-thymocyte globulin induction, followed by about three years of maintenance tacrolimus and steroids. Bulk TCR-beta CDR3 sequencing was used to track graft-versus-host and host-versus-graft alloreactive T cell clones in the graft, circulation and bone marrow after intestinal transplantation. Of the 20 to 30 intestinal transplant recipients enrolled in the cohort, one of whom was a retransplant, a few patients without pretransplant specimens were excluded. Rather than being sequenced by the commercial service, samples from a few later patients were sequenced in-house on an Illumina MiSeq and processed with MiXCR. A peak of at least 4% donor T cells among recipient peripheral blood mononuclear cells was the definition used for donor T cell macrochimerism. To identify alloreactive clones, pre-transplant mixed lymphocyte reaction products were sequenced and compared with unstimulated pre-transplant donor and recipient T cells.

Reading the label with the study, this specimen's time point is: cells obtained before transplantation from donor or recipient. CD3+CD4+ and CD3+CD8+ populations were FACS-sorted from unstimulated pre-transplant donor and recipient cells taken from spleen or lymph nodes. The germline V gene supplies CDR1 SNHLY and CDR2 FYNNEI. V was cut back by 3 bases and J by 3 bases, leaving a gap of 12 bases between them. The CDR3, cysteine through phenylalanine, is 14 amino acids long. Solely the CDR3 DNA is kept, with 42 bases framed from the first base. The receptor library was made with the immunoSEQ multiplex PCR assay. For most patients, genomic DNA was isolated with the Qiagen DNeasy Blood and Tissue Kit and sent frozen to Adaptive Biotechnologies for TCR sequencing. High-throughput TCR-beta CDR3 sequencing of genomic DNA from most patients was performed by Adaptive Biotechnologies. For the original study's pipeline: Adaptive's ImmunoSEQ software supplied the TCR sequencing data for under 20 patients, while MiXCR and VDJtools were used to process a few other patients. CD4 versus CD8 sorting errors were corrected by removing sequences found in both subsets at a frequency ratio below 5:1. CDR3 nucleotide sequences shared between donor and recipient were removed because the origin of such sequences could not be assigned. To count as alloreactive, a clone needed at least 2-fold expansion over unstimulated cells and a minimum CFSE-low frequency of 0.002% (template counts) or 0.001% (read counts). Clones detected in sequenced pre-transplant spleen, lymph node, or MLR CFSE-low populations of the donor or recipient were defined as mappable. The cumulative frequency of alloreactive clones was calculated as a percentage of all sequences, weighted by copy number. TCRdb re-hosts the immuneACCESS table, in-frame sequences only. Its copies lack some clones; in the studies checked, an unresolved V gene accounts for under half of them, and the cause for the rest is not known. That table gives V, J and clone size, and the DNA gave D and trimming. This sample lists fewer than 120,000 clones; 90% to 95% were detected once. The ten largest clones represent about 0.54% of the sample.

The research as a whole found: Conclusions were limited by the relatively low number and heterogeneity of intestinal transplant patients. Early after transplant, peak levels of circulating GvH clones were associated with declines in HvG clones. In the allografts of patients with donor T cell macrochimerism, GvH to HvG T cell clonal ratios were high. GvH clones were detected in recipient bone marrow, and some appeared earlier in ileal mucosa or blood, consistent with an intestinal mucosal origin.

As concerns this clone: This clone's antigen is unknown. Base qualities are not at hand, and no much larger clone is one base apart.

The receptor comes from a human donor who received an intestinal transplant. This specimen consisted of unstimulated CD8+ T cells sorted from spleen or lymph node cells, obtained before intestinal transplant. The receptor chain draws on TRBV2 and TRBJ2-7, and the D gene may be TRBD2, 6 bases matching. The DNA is TGTGCCAGCAGTGAGGCCTCGGGGGTCTACGAGCAGTACTTC. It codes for CASSEASGVYEQYF.